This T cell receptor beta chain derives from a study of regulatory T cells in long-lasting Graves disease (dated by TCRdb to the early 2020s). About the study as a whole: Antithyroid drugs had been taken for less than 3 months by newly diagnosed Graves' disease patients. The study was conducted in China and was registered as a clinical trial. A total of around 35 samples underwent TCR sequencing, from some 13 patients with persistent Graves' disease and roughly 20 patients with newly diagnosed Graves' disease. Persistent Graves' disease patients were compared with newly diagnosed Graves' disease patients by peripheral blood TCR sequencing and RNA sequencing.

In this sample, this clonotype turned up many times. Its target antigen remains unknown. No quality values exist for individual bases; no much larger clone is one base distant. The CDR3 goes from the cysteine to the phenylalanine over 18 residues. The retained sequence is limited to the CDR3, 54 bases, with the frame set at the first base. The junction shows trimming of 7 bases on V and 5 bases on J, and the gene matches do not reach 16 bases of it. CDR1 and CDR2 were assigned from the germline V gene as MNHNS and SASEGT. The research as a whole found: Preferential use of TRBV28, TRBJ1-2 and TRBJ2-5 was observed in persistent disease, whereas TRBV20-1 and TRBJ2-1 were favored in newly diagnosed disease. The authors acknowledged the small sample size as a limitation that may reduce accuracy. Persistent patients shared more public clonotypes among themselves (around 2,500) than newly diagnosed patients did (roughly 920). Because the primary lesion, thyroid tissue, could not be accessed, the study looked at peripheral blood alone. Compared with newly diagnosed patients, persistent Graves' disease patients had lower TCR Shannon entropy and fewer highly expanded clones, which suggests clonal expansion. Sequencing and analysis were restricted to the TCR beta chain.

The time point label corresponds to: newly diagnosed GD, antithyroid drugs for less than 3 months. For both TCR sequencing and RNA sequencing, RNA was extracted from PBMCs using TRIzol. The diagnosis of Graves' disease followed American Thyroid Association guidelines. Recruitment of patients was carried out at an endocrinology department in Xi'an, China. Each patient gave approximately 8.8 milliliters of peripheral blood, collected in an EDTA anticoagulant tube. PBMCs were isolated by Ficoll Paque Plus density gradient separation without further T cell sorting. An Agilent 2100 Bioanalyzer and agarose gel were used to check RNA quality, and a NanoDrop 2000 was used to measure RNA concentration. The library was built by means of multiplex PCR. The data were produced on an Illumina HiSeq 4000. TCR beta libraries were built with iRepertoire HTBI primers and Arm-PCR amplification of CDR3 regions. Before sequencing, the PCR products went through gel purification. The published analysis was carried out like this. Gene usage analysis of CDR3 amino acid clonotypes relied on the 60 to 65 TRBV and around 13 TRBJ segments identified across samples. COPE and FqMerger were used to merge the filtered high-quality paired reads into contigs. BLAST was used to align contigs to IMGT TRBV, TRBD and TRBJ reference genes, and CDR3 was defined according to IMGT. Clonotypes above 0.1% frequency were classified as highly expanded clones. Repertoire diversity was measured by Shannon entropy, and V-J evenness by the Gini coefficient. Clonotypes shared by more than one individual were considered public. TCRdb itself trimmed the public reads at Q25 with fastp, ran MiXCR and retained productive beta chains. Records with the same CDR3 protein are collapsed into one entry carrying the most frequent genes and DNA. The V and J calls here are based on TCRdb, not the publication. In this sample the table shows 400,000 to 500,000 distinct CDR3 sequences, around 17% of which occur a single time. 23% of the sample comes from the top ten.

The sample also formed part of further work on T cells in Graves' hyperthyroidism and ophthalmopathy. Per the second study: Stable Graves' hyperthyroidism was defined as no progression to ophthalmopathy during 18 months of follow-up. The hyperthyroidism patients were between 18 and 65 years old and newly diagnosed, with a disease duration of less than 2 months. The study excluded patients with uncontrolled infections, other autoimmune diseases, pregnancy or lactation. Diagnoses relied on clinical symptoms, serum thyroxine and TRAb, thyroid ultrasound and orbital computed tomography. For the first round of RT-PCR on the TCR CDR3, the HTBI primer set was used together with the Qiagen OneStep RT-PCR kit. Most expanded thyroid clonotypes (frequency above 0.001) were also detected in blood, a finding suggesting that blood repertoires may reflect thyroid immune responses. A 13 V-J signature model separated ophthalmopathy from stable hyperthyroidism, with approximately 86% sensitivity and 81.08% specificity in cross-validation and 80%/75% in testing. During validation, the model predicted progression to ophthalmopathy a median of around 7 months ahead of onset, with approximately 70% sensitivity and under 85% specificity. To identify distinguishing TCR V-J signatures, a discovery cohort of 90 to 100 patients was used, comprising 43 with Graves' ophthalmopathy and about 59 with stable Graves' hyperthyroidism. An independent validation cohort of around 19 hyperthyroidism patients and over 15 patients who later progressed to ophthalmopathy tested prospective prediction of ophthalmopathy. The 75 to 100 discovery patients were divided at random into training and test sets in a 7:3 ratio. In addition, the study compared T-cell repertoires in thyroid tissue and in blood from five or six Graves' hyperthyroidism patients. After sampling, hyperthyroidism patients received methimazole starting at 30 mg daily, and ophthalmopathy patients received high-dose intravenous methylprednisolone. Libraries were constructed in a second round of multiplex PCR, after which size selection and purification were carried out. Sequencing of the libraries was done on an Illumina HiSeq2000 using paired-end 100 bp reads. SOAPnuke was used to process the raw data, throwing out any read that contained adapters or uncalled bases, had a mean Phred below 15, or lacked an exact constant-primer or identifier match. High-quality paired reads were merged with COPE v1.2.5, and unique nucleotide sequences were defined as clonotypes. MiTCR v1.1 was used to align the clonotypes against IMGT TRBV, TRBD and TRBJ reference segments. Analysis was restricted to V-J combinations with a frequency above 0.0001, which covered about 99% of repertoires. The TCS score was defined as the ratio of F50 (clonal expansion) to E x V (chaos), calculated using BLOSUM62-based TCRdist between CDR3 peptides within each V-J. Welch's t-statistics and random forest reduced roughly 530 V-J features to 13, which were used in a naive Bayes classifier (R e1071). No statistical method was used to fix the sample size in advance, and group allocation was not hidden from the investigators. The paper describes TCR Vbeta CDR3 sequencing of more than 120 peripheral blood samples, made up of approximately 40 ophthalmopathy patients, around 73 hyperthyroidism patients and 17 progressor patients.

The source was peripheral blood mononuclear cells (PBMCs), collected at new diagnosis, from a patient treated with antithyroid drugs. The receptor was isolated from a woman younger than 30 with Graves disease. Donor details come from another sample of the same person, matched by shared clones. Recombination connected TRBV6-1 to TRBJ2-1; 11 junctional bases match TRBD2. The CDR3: CASTNRNPGTSGDNEQFF. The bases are TGTGCCAGCACCAACCGCAACCCTGGGACTAGCGGAGACAATGAGCAGTTCTTC.